What follows are 26 T cell receptor beta chains derived from one specimen sequenced in a study of early T cells in non-severe SARS-CoV-2 infection. TCRdb called the 5' RACE reads again in MiXCR, with one record for every CDR3 protein. The profile shows 55,000 to 70,000 distinct CDR3 sequences, 11% of them singletons. The sequencing input was whole blood. The origin of the receptors is an adult who was a healthcare worker with PCR-confirmed SARS-CoV-2 infection or an uninfected control (not recorded which).

This sequence joins TRBV4-3 and TRBJ2-1; TRBD1 aligns across 10 bases. V dropped 1 base and J dropped 9; count of bases not matched to a gene: 3. Germline V lookup: CDR1 LGHNA, CDR2 YSLEER. The CDR3 totals 14 residues. Here the CDR3 DNA reads TGCGCCAGCAGCCAAGGGGACAGGGGCGTTGAGCAGTTCTTC. Translated: CASSQGDRGVEQFF.

V and J are TRBV6-1 and TRBJ1-5; D may be TRBD1 (5 bases). The germline V gene has CDR1 MNHNS and CDR2 SASEGT. Deletions cut 7 bases from V and 7 bases from J, with 20 bases between. This CDR3 spans 15 amino acids. The CDR3 here is CASTAGQALEQPQHF. The CDR3 nucleotides are TGTGCCAGCACAGCGGGGCAGGCACTGGAGCAGCCCCAGCATTTT.

The rearrangement joins TRBV12-3 or TRBV12-4 to TRBJ1-2, with a weak D call TRBD1 (5 bases). The V and J ends lost 3 bases and 4 bases respectively, with 15 bases between them. The CDR3 has 15 amino acids. The CDR3 sequence is CASSFVPRDGYGYTF. CDR3 sequence (DNA): TGTGCCAGCAGTTTCGTCCCTCGGGACGGCTATGGCTACACCTTC.

This clonotype showed up many times. V is TRBV6-6 and J is TRBJ2-2; unclear D gene. This CDR3 is built from 14 residues. Deletions cut 4 bases from V and 3 bases from J, with 9 bases between. The germline CDR1 and CDR2 sequences are MNHNY and SVGAGI (reference sequence). CDR3 loop: CASSFYSYTGELFF. The CDR3 DNA reads as TGTGCCAGCAGTTTTTACAGCTACACCGGGGAGCTGTTTTTT.

The sample holds many counts of this clonotype. The chain links TRBV7-7 to TRBJ2-5, with TRBD1 as a possible D gene (5 bases). Germline V lookup: CDR1 SSHAT, CDR2 FNYEAQ (reference sequence). The V end lost 5 bases, the J end lost 2 bases, and 9 bases lay between the germline ends. The CDR3 length is 13 residues. The CDR3, as DNA: TGTGCCAGCAGCACAGGAATTCAAGAGACCCAGTACTTC. Its protein product is CASSTGIQETQYF.

This clonotype was seen more than once but under ten times. V is TRBV6-2 or TRBV6-3 and J is TRBJ2-7; the D is unclear. The ends were cut back, 7 bases at V and 5 bases at J, with 9 bases in the middle. The CDR3 extends over 11 amino acids. Germline CDR1 MNHEY, CDR2 SVGEGT. This CDR3 is CASTNGDEQYF. The CDR3 DNA follows: TGTGCCAGCACCAACGGAGACGAGCAGTACTTC.

This clonotype was observed a handful of times. The chain employs TRBV7-6 and TRBJ2-1; D not resolved. Germline V gives CDR1 SGHVS, CDR2 FNYEAQ. The germline V and J ends were trimmed by 0 bases and 0 bases, with 12 bases remaining between them. This CDR3 has 17 amino acids. DNA for the CDR3: TGTGCCAGCAGCTTAGCGAGTGAGGCCAGCTCCTACAATGAGCAGTTCTTC. Protein sequence: CASSLASEASSYNEQFF. Combining the CDR3 with reference TRBV7-6 and TRBJ2-1 gives the whole variable domain GAGVSQSPRYKVTKRGQDVALRCDPISGHVSLYWYRQALGQGPEFLTYFNYEAQQDKSGLPNDRFSAERPEGSISTLTIQRTEQRDSAMYRCASSLASEASSYNEQFFGPGTRLTVL.

This clonotype showed up many times. V and J are TRBV11-2 and TRBJ2-6; TRBD2 might be the D (5 bases). The CDR3 runs 18 residues. V lost 4 bases and J lost 0, with 16 bases in between. The germline CDR1 and CDR2 sequences are SGHAT and FQNNGV. CDR3 residues: CASSSWPGSLSGANVLTF. CDR3 sequence (DNA): TGTGCCAGCAGCTCCTGGCCGGGATCTCTCTCTGGGGCCAACGTCCTGACTTTC.

This clonotype has more than one count but fewer than ten. The V gene is TRBV20-1, the J gene TRBJ2-7; 8 bases are a match to TRBD2. Germline-derived CDR1 and CDR2 are DFQATT and SNEGSKA (reference sequence). V shed 1 base and J 7 bases; nucleotides not matched to a gene: 9. This CDR3 contains 14 residues. The CDR3 DNA reads as TGCAGTGCTAGAGCACTAAGCGGGAGCGGGGAGCAGTACTTC. This translates into CSARALSGSGEQYF.

This clonotype was recorded a few times. This chain connects TRBV6-2 or TRBV6-3 to TRBJ2-1, with D possibly TRBD2 on 6 matching bases. The CDR3 is made up of 14 amino acids. V was clipped by 2 bases and J by 9 bases, with 14 bases between them. Germline values: CDR1 MNHEY, CDR2 SVGEGT. CDR3: CASSYGAGSSEQFF. CDR3 in DNA: TGTGCCAGCAGTTACGGGGCGGGAAGTAGTGAGCAGTTCTTC.

Many counts were recorded for this clonotype. The chain carries TRBV5-1 and TRBJ2-1, with TRBD2 matching 9 bases. The CDR3 spans 16 residues. Germline values: CDR1 SGHRS, CDR2 YFSETQ. Trimming at V came to 0 bases and at J to 5 bases, leaving 6 bases not matched to a gene. The chain's CDR3 is CASSLGSSGIHNEQFF. The CDR3 DNA is TGCGCCAGCAGCTTGGGGTCTAGCGGGATCCACAATGAGCAGTTCTTC.

There are a few counts of this clonotype. The V call is TRBV18, the J call TRBJ2-4, with D unclear. V lost 1 base and J 5 bases, leaving 6 bases between the germline ends. CDR3 length: 13 residues. Germline assignment: CDR1 KGHSH and CDR2 LQKENI. The CDR3 sequence is CASSPRRENIQYF. CDR3 DNA: TGTGCCAGCTCACCACGAAGAGAAAACATTCAGTACTTC.

This clonotype has only a few counts. This rearrangement joins TRBV20-1 to TRBJ2-5; 9 nucleotides match TRBD2. The CDR3 consists of 14 residues. Germline CDR1 is DFQATT and CDR2 is SNEGSKA (reference sequence). Germline trimming cut 3 bases from V and 0 bases from J; bases unmatched to any gene: 2. CDR3 nucleotides: TGCAGTGCTAGTACTAGCGGGTACCAAGAGACCCAGTACTTC. Protein: CSASTSGYQETQYF.

This clonotype has just a few counts. Written as DNA, the CDR3 is TGTGCCGGACAGCGGACCGTATTCTACAATGAGCAGTTCTTC. This codes for CAGQRTVFYNEQFF. The chain carries TRBV2 and TRBJ2-1; D might be TRBD1 (6 bases). This CDR3 contains 14 residues. The ends were cut back, 11 bases at V and 3 bases at J, with 17 bases in the middle. Germline CDR1 and CDR2: SNHLY and FYNNEI.

This chain joins TRBV18 and TRBJ2-1, with TRBD2 matching over 7 bases. The V gene's germline CDR1 is KGHSH and CDR2 LQKENI. With 2 bases clipped from V and 4 bases from J, the junction kept 5 bases outside the gene matches. This CDR3 has 15 residues. The CDR3 reads CASSPGSGLYNEQFF. For the CDR3, the DNA is TGTGCCAGCTCACCAGGTAGCGGGCTTTACAATGAGCAGTTCTTC.

J is TRBJ1-1 and V is TRBV6-6; unclear D gene. This CDR3 has 12 residues. The germline CDR1 and CDR2 sequences are MNHNY and SVGAGI (reference sequence). The chain's CDR3 is CATRERNTEAFF. CDR3 coding DNA: TGTGCAACCCGGGAGCGTAACACTGAAGCTTTCTTT.

The genes are TRBV30 and TRBJ2-1; D may be TRBD1 or TRBD2 (5 bases each). The CDR3 extends over 11 amino acids. The V gene's germline CDR1 is GTSNPN and CDR2 SVGIG (reference sequence). V dropped 2 bases and J dropped 9 bases, with 8 bases sitting between them. The CDR3 coding sequence is TGTGCCTGGAGTTGGGGGAGTGAGCAGTTCTTC. It is translated as CAWSWGSEQFF. The full variable domain, rest sourced from reference TRBV30 and TRBJ2-1, is SQTIHQWPATLVQPVGSPLSLECTVEGTSNPNLYWYRQAAGRGLQLLFYSVGIGQISSEVPQNLSASRPQDRQFILSSKKLLLSDSGFYLCAWSWGSEQFFGPGTRLTVL.

The chain has TRBV6-4 and TRBJ2-1; TRBD2 agrees at 8 bases. This CDR3 is 15 amino acids long. V shed 8 bases, J shed 10 bases, and the junction held 16 bases outside the gene matches. Germline V lookup: CDR1 MRHNA, CDR2 SNTAGT. CDR3 in DNA: TGTGCCAGCGCGGGAGGCCCGGGAGACCAATCCGAGCAGTTCTTC. The encoded protein is CASAGGPGDQSEQFF.

J is TRBJ2-5 and V is TRBV28; D is uncertain. The CDR3 has 12 residues. V lost 7 bases and J 0 bases, leaving 6 bases between the germline ends. Germline loops: CDR1 MDHEN, CDR2 SYDVKM. The CDR3 sequence: CASTRYQETQYF. The CDR3 bases are TGTGCCAGCACCAGGTACCAAGAGACCCAGTACTTC.

In its sample, this clonotype was seen many times. V usage is TRBV10-3 and J usage is TRBJ2-3; tentative D call: TRBD1 (5 bases). The germline V gene has CDR1 ENHRY and CDR2 SYGVKD. The CDR3 extends over 14 amino acids. V was trimmed by 4 bases and J by 6 bases, leaving 14 bases between them. Written as DNA, the CDR3 is TGTGCCATCAGTGTAGGGGCGCACTCGGATACGCAGTATTTT. Protein sequence: CAISVGAHSDTQYF.

Here the CDR3 reads CASTPHFASYEQYF. The CDR3 DNA sequence: TGTGCCAGCACCCCCCATTTTGCGTCCTACGAGCAGTACTTC. J is TRBJ2-7 and V is TRBV6-2 or TRBV6-3; D is uncertain. This CDR3 comprises 14 residues. Per the germline V gene, CDR1 is MNHEY and CDR2 is SVGEGT. V shed 7 bases and J shed 1 base, with 14 bases lying between them.

The CDR3 DNA sequence: TGTGCCATCAGTGAGTCCCTGAACACTGAAGCTTTCTTT. Its protein is CAISESLNTEAFF. The gene calls are TRBV10-3 and TRBJ1-1; D gene unclear. Germline V gene lookup returns CDR1 ENHRY and CDR2 SYGVKD. This CDR3 region has 13 residues. V gave up 0 bases and J gave up 0 bases, with 2 bases separating them.

This rearrangement joins TRBV29-1 to TRBJ2-3; D not resolved. Germline V gene lookup returns CDR1 SQVTM and CDR2 ANQGSEA. CDR3 length: 15 amino acids. The V gene lost 3 bases and the J gene lost 2 bases, with 15 bases spanning the gap. Here the CDR3 reads CSVDLTVSITDTQYF. The CDR3 region has the DNA TGCAGCGTTGATCTTACGGTGTCGATCACAGATACGCAGTATTTT.

This clonotype occurred a few times. The CDR3 coding sequence is TGTGCCAGCAGTAAGGGGGTCACCGGGGAGCTGTTTTTT. This encodes CASSKGVTGELFF. The V and J genes are TRBV11-3 and TRBJ2-2, with D perhaps matching TRBD1 (6 bases). Trimming took off 6 bases at V and 4 bases at J, with 9 bases between the two ends. Germline V gives CDR1 SGHNT, CDR2 YENEEA. This CDR3 is built from 13 residues.

This CDR3 is CASSLARLAVTGELFF. The CDR3 nucleotides are TGTGCCAGCAGCTTGGCAAGACTAGCGGTCACCGGGGAGCTGTTTTTT. The rearrangement links TRBV5-5 to TRBJ2-2; 9 bases agree with TRBD2. The CDR3 contains 16 residues. V lost 0 bases, J lost 4 bases, and 4 bases stayed unmatched. Germline CDR1 SGHKS, CDR2 YYEKEE (reference sequence). Full variable domain (outside the CDR3, taken from reference TRBV5-5 and TRBJ2-2): DAGVTQSPTHLIKTRGQQVTLRCSPISGHKSVSWYQQVLGQGPQFIFQYYEKEERGRGNFPDRFSARQFPNYSSELNVNALLLGDSALYLCASSLARLAVTGELFFGEGSRLTVL.

This clonotype was found many times. The V and J genes are TRBV2 and TRBJ1-2, with 7 bases fitting TRBD1. Germline lookup yields CDR1 SNHLY and CDR2 FYNNEI. V dropped 4 bases and J dropped 2; count of bases not matched to a gene: 1. There are 13 residues in the CDR3. CDR3 sequence (DNA): TGTGCCAGCAGTGTGGGACAGAACTATGGCTACACCTTC. Protein product: CASSVGQNYGYTF.